This T cell receptor (beta chain) was sequenced in a study of blood T cell repertoires in COVID-19. About the study: The cDNA or gDNA used as material had been derived from T cells, B-cell-depleted T cells, or PBMCs.

Original data processing: How many nucleated cells were present was estimated from reference gene primer amplification. Generated by immunoSEQ multiplex PCR, the TCRdb table keeps only in-frame clones and is missing some. That table supplies the V and J calls and clone size; D and trimming were determined from the DNA. The data contain 350,000 or so clones, about 86% of them singletons. Individuals drawn from around 25 US areas were about 18 to 100 years old. Self-reported history from a screening survey and questionnaire set each donor's cohort. This CDR3 region has 13 residues. Germline V gives CDR1 SEHNR, CDR2 FQNEAQ (reference sequence). V lost 5 bases and J lost 10; bases outside the gene matches: 8.

The material sequenced was PBMCs or T cells enriched from blood (not recorded which). V and J are TRBV7-9 and TRBJ1-1, with 9 bases aligning to TRBD1. This clonotype was sampled from a woman aged 40-49 years with acute COVID-19. The CDR3 DNA sequence: TGTGCCAGCAGCCAGGGACAGGGTACCAGAGCTTTCTTT. Protein sequence: CASSQGQGTRAFF.